This entry lists 24 T cell receptor beta chains sequenced from one sample in a study of cytomegalovirus exposure and HLA in healthy donors. The PCR used 60 Vbeta and 13 Jbeta primers. Clones were read by immunoSEQ multiplex PCR, and TCRdb kept only the in-frame ones, dropping some. Here the sample spans about 190,000 clones, 65% to 85% being singletons. The specimen was PBMCs. All receptors come from a man aged 35-49 years in good health and CMV-seropositive.

The chain carries TRBV9 and TRBJ1-1; D ambiguous. Trimming cost V 3 bases and J 0 bases, with 6 bases left between them. The CDR3 has 13 amino acids. Per the germline V gene, CDR1 is SGDLS and CDR2 is YYNGEE. The CDR3, as DNA: TGTGCCAGCAGCGGCGGATTGAACACTGAAGCTTTCTTT. This encodes CASSGGLNTEAFF.

V and J are TRBV2 and TRBJ1-4; tentatively, D is TRBD1 (5 bases). With 7 bases removed from V and 7 bases from J, the gap between germline ends came to 13 bases. Per germline, CDR1 SNHLY and CDR2 FYNNEI. The CDR3 runs 13 residues. The DNA for the CDR3 is TGTGCCAGCATGAAGGGGTGGGGTGAAAAACTGTTTTTT. Residues: CASMKGWGEKLFF.

This sequence joins TRBV7-8 and TRBJ2-1; 8 bases map to TRBD1. V shed 3 bases, J shed 6 bases, and the junction held 13 bases outside the gene matches. Germline CDR1 SGHVS, CDR2 FQNEAQ. The CDR3 consists of 17 residues. The CDR3 here is CASSFAGWTGTFNEQFF. In DNA, the CDR3 is TGTGCCAGCAGCTTCGCGGGTTGGACAGGGACCTTCAATGAGCAGTTCTTC.

The chain has TRBV19 and TRBJ2-2, with 8 bases matching TRBD2. CDR3 length: 15 residues. With 5 bases clipped from V and 0 bases from J, the junction kept 2 bases outside the gene matches. Germline V lookup: CDR1 LNHDA, CDR2 SQIVND (reference sequence). The CDR3 spells CASSSGGANTGELFF. DNA for the CDR3: TGTGCCAGTAGTTCCGGGGGGGCGAACACCGGGGAGCTGTTTTTT. Drawing the rest from reference TRBV19 and TRBJ2-2, the complete variable domain is DGGITQSPKYLFRKEGQNVTLSCEQNLNHDAMYWYRQDPGQGLRLIYYSQIVNDFQKGDIAEGYSVSREKKESFPLTVTSAQKNPTAFYLCASSSGGANTGELFFGEGSRLTVL.

The V call is TRBV5-1, the J call TRBJ2-1, with D possibly TRBD2 on 5 matching bases. Germline CDR1 and CDR2: SGHRS and YFSETQ. The CDR3 totals 14 residues. With 0 bases removed from V and 12 bases from J, the gap between germline ends came to 16 bases. The CDR3: CASSLGTGSRAQFF. In DNA, the CDR3 is TGCGCCAGCAGCTTGGGTACGGGGTCTCGGGCGCAGTTCTTC.

The chain is built from TRBV15 and TRBJ1-4, with a tentative D call TRBD1 (5 bases). Deletions cut 3 bases from V and 5 bases from J, with 22 bases between. The V gene's germline CDR1 is LNHNV and CDR2 YYDKDF (reference sequence). The CDR3 length is 18 residues. CDR3 amino acids: CATSSPLRGHGLNEKLFF. The CDR3 DNA sequence: TGTGCCACCAGCAGCCCCCTCCGGGGCCACGGACTAAATGAAAAACTGTTTTTT.

The count of this clone is one. The chain combines TRBV27 with TRBJ1-1, with D possibly matching TRBD1 (6 bases). V dropped 8 bases and J dropped 3 bases, with 16 bases sitting between them. Per germline, CDR1 MNHEY and CDR2 SMNVEV (reference sequence). The CDR3 has 14 residues. CDR3 protein: CASHMGQGYTEAFF. The CDR3 nucleotides read TGTGCCAGCCATATGGGTCAGGGGTACACTGAAGCTTTCTTT.

CDR3 region: CASRDMHGGADTQYF. The CDR3 bases are TGTGCCAGCAGGGACATGCACGGGGGAGCAGATACGCAGTATTTT. V and J are TRBV6-1 and TRBJ2-3, with D possibly matching TRBD2 (6 bases). Germline assignment: CDR1 MNHNS and CDR2 SASEGT. Between the trimmed V and J ends, which lost 6 bases and 4 bases, there was a span of 17 bases. The CDR3 contains 15 residues.

V is TRBV19 and J is TRBJ1-1, with D hard to call. The CDR3 is 11 residues long. Germline V CDR1 and CDR2: LNHDA, SQIVND (reference sequence). Trimming removed 5 bases from V and 3 bases from J, with 4 bases in between. CDR3 region: CASSPDTEAFF. CDR3 in DNA: TGTGCCAGTAGTCCGGACACTGAAGCTTTCTTT.

The chain carries TRBV10-3 and TRBJ1-2, with 10 bases lining up with TRBD1. Trimming took 10 bases from V and 1 from J; bases not matched to a gene: 9. The CDR3 length is 15 residues. The V gene's germline CDR1 is ENHRY and CDR2 SYGVKD. The CDR3 nucleotides are TGTGCCACAGGGACAGGGGCAAATAATAACTATGGCTACACCTTC. As protein: CATGTGANNNYGYTF.

The chain combines TRBV5-1 with TRBJ1-1, with D possibly being TRBD1 (6 bases). V shed 4 bases and J shed 1 base, with 14 bases lying between them. This CDR3 region has 15 residues. Germline values: CDR1 SGHRS, CDR2 YFSETQ. This CDR3 is CASSQIGQTNTEAFF. Here the CDR3 DNA reads TGCGCCAGCAGCCAAATAGGACAGACGAACACTGAAGCTTTCTTT.

Only one count was recorded for this clone. The genes are TRBV9 and TRBJ2-5; a possible D gene is TRBD2 (6 bases). TRBJ2-7 matches the DNA end more closely, so the J call is doubtful. The CDR3 totals 15 residues. From germline, CDR1 is SGDLS and CDR2 YYNGEE. DNA for the CDR3: TGTGCCAGCAGCCCTAGGACTACCCAGTCCTACGAGCAGTACTTC. Amino acid sequence: CASSPRTTQSYEQYF.

This chain links TRBV7-6 with TRBJ2-7, with TRBD2 matching 12 bases. The ends lost 5 bases at V and 0 bases at J; junction bases unmatched: 8. The CDR3 loop spans 17 amino acids. Germline values: CDR1 SGHVS, CDR2 FNYEAQ. CDR3 nucleotides: TGTGCCAGCAGCCCGGGACTAGCGGGTGACTTCTCCTACGAGCAGTACTTC. Protein sequence: CASSPGLAGDFSYEQYF. The complete variable domain, with remaining parts taken from reference TRBV7-6 and TRBJ2-7, reads GAGVSQSPRYKVTKRGQDVALRCDPISGHVSLYWYRQALGQGPEFLTYFNYEAQQDKSGLPNDRFSAERPEGSISTLTIQRTEQRDSAMYRCASSPGLAGDFSYEQYFGPGTRLTVT.

This rearrangement joins TRBV7-9 to TRBJ2-7, with a tentative D call TRBD1 (6 bases). Trimming shortened V by 3 bases and J by 1 base, and 13 bases separated the two germline ends. CDR1 and CDR2 (germline): SEHNR, FQNEAQ (reference sequence). There are 15 residues in the CDR3. CDR3 DNA: TGTGCCAGCAGCTTCTTGGGGGCCCTGTCCTACGAGCAGTACTTC. This translates into CASSFLGALSYEQYF.

The chain recombines TRBV27 with TRBJ1-2, with TRBD1 as a possible D gene (5 bases). From germline, CDR1 is MNHEY and CDR2 SMNVEV (reference sequence). The CDR3 contains 12 residues. V was shortened by 3 bases and J by 8 bases, with 10 bases between the two germline ends. CDR3 protein: CASSFWGRGYTF. The CDR3 nucleotides are TGTGCCAGCAGTTTCTGGGGGAGGGGCTACACCTTC.

The chain couples TRBV19 to TRBJ2-1; TRBD1 agrees at 7 bases. Germline CDR1 and CDR2: LNHDA and SQIVND (reference sequence). The length of the CDR3 is 16 residues. Unmatched junction bases numbered 7, after V lost 3 bases and J lost 2 bases. The CDR3: CASSILTGSPYNEQFF. As DNA, the CDR3 is TGTGCCAGTAGTATCCTGACAGGGAGCCCCTACAATGAGCAGTTCTTC.

The count of this clone is one. This chain joins TRBV6-1 and TRBJ1-2; TRBD1 matches 10 bases. Germline loops: CDR1 MNHNS, CDR2 SASEGT. The V segment lost 1 base and the J segment 0 bases; nucleotides outside the gene matches: 2. The CDR3 has 16 amino acids. CDR3 in amino acids: CASSEEGTGANYGYTF. The CDR3 DNA reads as TGTGCCAGCAGTGAAGAGGGGACAGGGGCTAACTATGGCTACACCTTC.

The V gene is TRBV7-2, the J gene TRBJ1-6; 8 bases line up with TRBD1. This CDR3 is 14 amino acids long. Germline V gene lookup returns CDR1 SGHTA and CDR2 FQGNSA. V dropped 2 bases and J dropped 10; count of bases not matched to a gene: 4. CDR3 region: CASSLKPGGSPLHF. CDR3 DNA sequence: TGTGCCAGCAGCTTAAAGCCAGGGGGCTCACCCCTCCACTTT.

The chain is built from TRBV6-1 and TRBJ1-2; 7 positions match TRBD1. V was clipped by 4 bases and J by 4 bases; unmatched bases: 9. Germline values: CDR1 MNHNS, CDR2 SASEGT. This CDR3 has 15 residues. CDR3 residues: CASSAKQGTLYGYTF. The CDR3 nucleotides read TGTGCCAGCAGTGCAAAACAGGGGACCCTCTATGGCTACACCTTC.

V usage is TRBV14 and J usage is TRBJ1-4; TRBD1 agrees at 8 bases. Per germline, CDR1 SGHDN and CDR2 FVKESK. After removal of 4 bases from V and 5 bases from J, the junction contained 6 bases not matched to a gene. The CDR3 spans 15 residues. DNA of the CDR3: TGTGCCAGCAGCCTATACAGGGGGATGAATGAAAAACTGTTTTTT. Its translation: CASSLYRGMNEKLFF.

This clone was observed once. This sequence joins TRBV5-4 and TRBJ1-1; D is unresolved. CDR1 and CDR2 from the germline V gene are SGHNT and YYREEE (reference sequence). Trimming removed 10 bases from V and 3 bases from J, with 16 bases in between. This CDR3 spans 13 amino acids. DNA of the CDR3: TGTGCCTCTACCCTACCCGGGGACACTGAAGCTTTCTTT. This gives the protein CASTLPGDTEAFF.

The genes are TRBV6-6 and TRBJ2-1; TRBD1 aligns across 9 bases. From germline, CDR1 is MNHNY and CDR2 SVGAGI (reference sequence). Trimming cost V 4 bases and J 3 bases; bases outside gene matches: 4. The CDR3 is 15 amino acids. DNA for the CDR3: TGTGCCAGCAGTTTTACAGGGGGCAACTACAATGAGCAGTTCTTC. This encodes CASSFTGGNYNEQFF.

V is TRBV25-1 and J is TRBJ1-2; D is possibly TRBD1 (5 bases). Germline loops: CDR1 MGHDK, CDR2 SYGVNS. Trimming pared 3 bases from V and 7 bases from J, leaving 18 bases between. The CDR3 runs to 15 residues. The CDR3 region is CASSDGSGGVGGYTF. The DNA of the CDR3 is TGTGCCAGCAGTGATGGCTCGGGGGGGGTCGGTGGCTACACCTTC.

The gene calls are TRBV5-5 and TRBJ1-1; no clear D gene. Per germline, CDR1 SGHKS and CDR2 YYEKEE (reference sequence). V was trimmed by 2 bases and J by 3 bases, leaving 14 bases between them. The CDR3 has 15 residues. Here the CDR3 reads CASSLGLSRDTEAFF. Written as DNA, the CDR3 is TGTGCCAGCAGCTTAGGACTATCCAGAGACACTGAAGCTTTCTTT.